These 28 T cell receptor beta chains originate from one sample sequenced in a study of T cells in Graves' hyperthyroidism and ophthalmopathy. Researchers amplified the TCR beta CDR3 regions from RNA transcripts. The primer set for the first-round RT-PCR of the TCR CDR3 was HTBI. TCRdb re-called the multiplex PCR reads with MiXCR, one entry per CDR3 protein. The profile shows about 350,000 distinct CDR3 sequences, about 20% of them singletons. Material: blood. These receptors all come from a woman aged 18 to 35 with Graves' hyperthyroidism.

The V call is TRBV3-1, the J call TRBJ2-5; D is possibly TRBD2 (6 bases). Germline CDR1 and CDR2: LGHDT and YNNKEL (reference sequence). V lost 3 bases and J 5 bases, leaving 10 bases between the germline ends. The CDR3 extends over 13 amino acids. Here the CDR3 reads CASSHWEVETQYF. As DNA, the CDR3 is TGTGCCAGCAGCCATTGGGAGGTGGAGACCCAGTACTTC.

The sample holds many counts of this clonotype. The chain employs TRBV6-1 and TRBJ1-1, with 8 bases identical to TRBD1. Per the germline V gene, CDR1 is MNHNS and CDR2 is SASEGT. The ends lost 5 bases at V and 0 bases at J; junction bases unmatched: 2. This CDR3 has 14 amino acids. This chain's CDR3 is CASSQGALNTEAFF. DNA of the CDR3: TGTGCCAGCAGTCAGGGGGCCCTGAACACTGAAGCTTTCTTT.

In the case of this clonotype: Here the CDR3 omits its conserved ending phenylalanine or tryptophan, so a read error is the likely source. This CDR3 reads CASSQAQGGDYGYTL. CDR3 coding DNA: TGTGCCAGCAGCCAAGCTCAGGGTGGCGACTATGGCTACACCTTA. The genes are TRBV4-2 and TRBJ1-2; D is perhaps TRBD1 (5 bases). The germline V and J ends were trimmed by 1 base and 3 bases, with 12 bases remaining between them. In germline, CDR1 is LGHNA, CDR2 YNFKEQ. This CDR3 region has 15 residues.

The genes are TRBV19 and TRBJ1-3; D not resolved. Germline loops: CDR1 LNHDA, CDR2 SQIVND (reference sequence). The CDR3 is 14 residues long. Trimming cost V 3 bases and J 0 bases, with 6 bases left between them. In DNA form, the CDR3 reads TGTGCCAGTAGTATCAGTGGCTCTGGAAACACCATATATTTT. Protein sequence: CASSISGSGNTIYF.

V usage is TRBV7-2 and J usage is TRBJ2-7; 7 bases are shared with TRBD1. The CDR3 runs 15 residues. With V trimmed by 5 bases and J by 4 bases, 11 bases remained unmatched. The germline gives CDR1 SGHTA, CDR2 FQGNSA. The DNA for the CDR3 is TGTGCCAGCAGCAGAGACCTGGGACAGCTTTACGAGCAGTACTTC. Its protein product is CASSRDLGQLYEQYF.

In its sample, this clonotype was seen many times. V and J are TRBV7-8 and TRBJ1-5; D may be TRBD1 (6 bases). V was trimmed by 3 bases and J by 0 bases, leaving 15 bases between them. CDR3 size: 17 residues. Per the germline V gene, CDR1 is SGHVS and CDR2 is FQNEAQ. DNA for the CDR3: TGTGCCAGCAGCTTCGAGACAGGCCGTTATAGCAATCAGCCCCAGCATTTT. Its protein product is CASSFETGRYSNQPQHF. Based on the CDR3 plus reference TRBV7-8 and TRBJ1-5, the full variable domain is GAGVSQSPRYKVAKRGQDVALRCDPISGHVSLFWYQQALGQGPEFLTYFQNEAQLDKSGLPSDRFFAERPEGSVSTLKIQRTQQEDSAVYLCASSFETGRYSNQPQHFGDGTRLSIL.

This clonotype appeared many times. This chain joins TRBV29-1 and TRBJ1-2, with TRBD1 matching 9 bases. With V trimmed by 5 bases and J by 13 bases, 14 bases remained unmatched. The CDR3 loop spans 13 amino acids. Germline V gives CDR1 SQVTM, CDR2 ANQGSEA. CDR3 protein: CSVSKGQGVRTTF. The CDR3 DNA is TGCAGCGTTTCAAAGGGACAGGGAGTGAGGACCACCTTC.

The rearrangement joins TRBV4-1 to TRBJ2-7, with 7 bases lining up with TRBD2. V lost 1 base to trimming and J lost 5 bases; unmatched junction nucleotides: 8. The CDR3 sequence is 15 residues long. Germline lookup yields CDR1 MGHRA and CDR2 YSYEKL. In nucleotides, the CDR3 is TGCGCCAGCAGCCAAGGTCCGACTAGCCGCGACGAGCAGTACTTC. Its translation: CASSQGPTSRDEQYF.

This clonotype was seen repeatedly, ten times or more. The V call is TRBV11-3, the J call TRBJ2-7; D unresolved. The ends were cut back, 3 bases at V and 7 bases at J, with 13 bases in the middle. Germline V gives CDR1 SGHNT, CDR2 YENEEA. There are 13 residues in the CDR3. CDR3 DNA: TGTGCCAGCAGCTTGGGCCGGCTGGGGGAGCAGTACTTC. It specifies CASSLGRLGEQYF.

This clonotype occurred many times. The gene calls are TRBV12-3 or TRBV12-4 and TRBJ2-2; 8 positions match TRBD1. V lost 5 bases to trimming and J lost 1 base; unmatched junction nucleotides: 6. The CDR3 totals 16 residues. CDR3 coding DNA: TGTGCCAGCAGTCCACGGACAGGGCAGAACACCGGGGAGCTGTTTTTT. The encoded protein is CASSPRTGQNTGELFF.

The table lists this clonotype with many counts. The gene calls are TRBV19 and TRBJ1-5; D perhaps matches TRBD1 (5 bases). Germline V gene lookup returns CDR1 LNHDA and CDR2 SQIVND (reference sequence). The CDR3 is made up of 14 amino acids. Trimming took off 3 bases at V and 4 bases at J, with 10 bases between the two ends. The CDR3 DNA sequence: TGTGCCAGTAGTATGGCCAGGGCGAATCAGCCCCAGCATTTT. Translated, it gives CASSMARANQPQHF.

This clonotype was counted at least ten times. The chain joins TRBV24-1 to TRBJ2-5, with 10 bases matching TRBD2. V lost 1 base to trimming and J lost 2 bases; unmatched junction nucleotides: 3. The CDR3 sequence is 16 residues long. Germline CDR1 KGHDR, CDR2 SFDVKD. The CDR3 nucleotides read TGTGCCACCAGTGATTTAACTAGCGGGGTGCAAGAGACCCAGTACTTC. As protein: CATSDLTSGVQETQYF.

Comment on this clonotype: A single base separates this from a much larger clone, so it may be a read error. The chain uses TRBV4-2 and TRBJ1-3; perhaps TRBD1 as D (5 bases). The CDR3 totals 17 residues. V lost 2 bases, J lost 1 base, and 15 bases lay in between. The germline CDR1 and CDR2 sequences are LGHNA and YNFKEQ. DNA of the CDR3: TGTGCCAGCAGCCAACTGACGTACGGGGCGTCTGGAAACACCATATATTTT. Translated, it gives CASSQLTYGASGNTIYF.

The gene calls are TRBV12-3 or TRBV12-4 and TRBJ2-7; 10 bases match TRBD2. With V trimmed by 6 bases and J by 6 bases, 5 bases remained unmatched. The CDR3 length is 13 residues. CDR3 bases: TGTGCCAGCAGGCCTACTAGCGGGGTCGAGCAGTACTTC. Translating gives CASRPTSGVEQYF.

Points on this clonotype: The final CDR3 position lacks the conserved phenylalanine or tryptophan, pointing to a likely read error. This sequence joins TRBV6-4 and TRBJ1-2; weak D call: TRBD1 (5 bases). Trimming removed 10 bases from V and 4 bases from J, with 22 bases in between. Germline V lookup: CDR1 MRHNA, CDR2 SNTAGT. This CDR3 contains 15 residues. In DNA form, the CDR3 reads TGTGCCACCACTTCCCCTGACCGGGGGGGCTATGGCTACACCCTC. Its protein product is CATTSPDRGGYGYTL.

This clonotype occurred many times. V is TRBV3-1 and J is TRBJ2-7, with TRBD1 matching over 8 bases. The trim removed 6 bases at V and 3 bases at J, leaving 10 bases unmatched. There are 15 residues in the CDR3. The germline V gene has CDR1 LGHDT and CDR2 YNNKEL (reference sequence). CDR3 sequence: CASSRRDRSDYEQYF. CDR3 DNA: TGTGCCAGCAGTCGCCGGGACAGGTCAGACTACGAGCAGTACTTC.

There are a few counts of this clonotype. Possible read error: a much larger clone is one base away. The V gene is TRBV27, the J gene TRBJ2-5, with a weak D call TRBD1 (5 bases). CDR3 length: 14 residues. From germline, CDR1 is MNHEY and CDR2 SMNVEV (reference sequence). The CDR3 bases are TGTGCCAGCAGCGATACGGTCAGGGTTGAGACCAAGTACTTC. This translates into CASSDTVRVETKYF.

The chain carries TRBV28 and TRBJ2-7; 8 positions match TRBD2. The CDR3 loop spans 12 amino acids. Germline V gene lookup returns CDR1 MDHEN and CDR2 SYDVKM. V dropped 6 bases and J dropped 6; count of bases not matched to a gene: 4. The CDR3 spells CASRRAGAEQYF. In nucleotides, the CDR3 is TGTGCCAGCAGGCGAGCGGGAGCCGAGCAGTACTTC.

This clonotype came up many times. The chain links TRBV19 to TRBJ1-1; no definite D call. The V end lost 3 bases, the J end lost 4 bases, and 15 bases lay between the germline ends. The germline V gene encodes CDR1 LNHDA and CDR2 SQIVND (reference sequence). This CDR3 spans 15 amino acids. The CDR3 region has the DNA TGTGCCAGTAGTATCCTATCGGGAACCAGCACTGAAGCTTTCTTT. It is translated as CASSILSGTSTEAFF. The full variable domain, with the rest looked up from reference TRBV19 and TRBJ1-1, is DGGITQSPKYLFRKEGQNVTLSCEQNLNHDAMYWYRQDPGQGLRLIYYSQIVNDFQKGDIAEGYSVSREKKESFPLTVTSAQKNPTAFYLCASSILSGTSTEAFFGQGTRLTVV.

In its sample, this clonotype was seen many times. One end of the junction is discordant with germline, which a read error may explain. The J gene is TRBJ2-5, the V gene TRBV7-8; D may be TRBD1 (6 bases). Germline assignment: CDR1 SGHVS and CDR2 FQNEAQ. The CDR3 contains 15 residues. The CDR3 loop is CASSLDEGVVETQHF. CDR3 coding DNA: TGTGCCAGCAGCTTAGATGAGGGGGTGGTGGAGACCCAGCACTTC.

This clonotype was counted at least ten times. The chain is built from TRBV29-1 and TRBJ1-1; no definite D call. CDR1 SQVTM and CDR2 ANQGSEA come from the germline V gene. The CDR3 is 16 residues long. V shed 6 bases and J shed 1 base, with 21 bases lying between them. The chain's CDR3 is CSVVRIGRRKNTEAFF. The DNA of the CDR3 is TGCAGCGTCGTAAGGATCGGACGGAGGAAGAACACTGAAGCTTTCTTT.

This clonotype occurred many times. V gene TRBV11-2 combines with J gene TRBJ1-3, with D perhaps TRBD1 (5 bases). CDR1 and CDR2 from the germline V gene are SGHAT and FQNNGV. The V gene lost 5 bases and the J gene lost 4 bases, with 12 bases spanning the gap. CDR3 length: 14 residues. The CDR3 spells CASSPRVRGNTIYF. The CDR3 DNA reads as TGTGCCAGCAGCCCCAGGGTGAGGGGAAACACCATATATTTT.

This clonotype occurred many times. This chain uses TRBV4-1 with TRBJ2-5; TRBD1 matches 8 bases. J gave up 3 bases and V 4 bases, and 7 bases lay outside the gene matches. Looked up from germline, CDR1 is MGHRA and CDR2 is YSYEKL. This CDR3 comprises 15 residues. In nucleotides, the CDR3 is TGCGCCAGCAGCCCTTCCGGGACAGGTGAAGAGACCCAGTACTTC. Amino acid sequence: CASSPSGTGEETQYF.

This clonotype was counted many times. The chain joins TRBV6-2 or TRBV6-3 to TRBJ2-4; 8 nucleotides agree with TRBD2. After removal of 4 bases from V and 6 bases from J, the junction contained 17 bases not matched to a gene. The CDR3 has 18 amino acids. Germline values: CDR1 MNHEY, CDR2 SVGEGT. This CDR3 reads CASSSIAGRGAGGNIQYF. The DNA of the CDR3 is TGTGCCAGCAGTTCCATAGCGGGGAGGGGCGCCGGAGGAAACATTCAGTACTTC.

This clonotype was counted many times. V and J are TRBV16 and TRBJ2-5; 8 nucleotides align to TRBD2. The CDR3 is 14 amino acids. Germline V gives CDR1 KGHSY, CDR2 FQNENV. Germline trimming cut 0 bases from V and 5 bases from J; bases unmatched to any gene: 2. The DNA for the CDR3 is TGTGCCAGCAGCCAATCGACGGGGGGGGAGACCCAGTACTTC. It specifies CASSQSTGGETQYF.

This clonotype was seen more than once but under ten times. One end of the junction varies from germline; a read error may be responsible. The rearrangement links TRBV4-1 to TRBJ2-7; 7 nucleotides match TRBD2. The CDR3 runs to 13 residues. Germline V gene data show CDR1 as MGHRA and CDR2 as YSYEKL. The DNA of the CDR3 is TGCGCCAGCAGCCAAGTCGGACCGGGGGGTGTAACATTC. Translating gives CASSQVGPGGVTF.

This clonotype was found many times. CDR3 DNA: TGCGCCAGCAGCTTGCAAGTTGCGCTAAGAGGCACTGAAGCTTTCTTT. Amino acids: CASSLQVALRGTEAFF. This rearrangement joins TRBV5-1 to TRBJ1-1; D gene uncertain. Trimming stripped 1 base from V and 4 bases from J, with 17 bases between. This CDR3 comprises 16 residues. Germline V gives CDR1 SGHRS, CDR2 YFSETQ.

In this sample, this clonotype turned up many times. The chain recombines TRBV20-1 with TRBJ2-7; a possible D gene is TRBD1 (6 bases). The ends were cut back, 0 bases at V and 4 bases at J, with 13 bases in the middle. Germline values: CDR1 DFQATT, CDR2 SNEGSKA (reference sequence). The CDR3 has 14 amino acids. The CDR3 nucleotides read TGCAGTGCTAGAGATCCCCAGGGGTTGTACGAGCAGTACTTC. Protein product: CSARDPQGLYEQYF.